The subject of this entry is one TCR beta chain. This clonotype was observed a handful of times. No cognate antigen has been identified for it. There are no base qualities to consult, and no much larger clone falls within one base. Amplification of full-length TCR variable regions was done by 5' RACE PCR using constant-region reverse primers, and this step was followed by semi-nested PCR with Nested Universal Primer A. The ReliaPrep RNA Cell Miniprep System was used to extract total RNA, which was then reverse transcribed into 5'RACE-ready cDNA with the SMARTer RACE 5'/3' Kit. Full-length TCR alpha and beta libraries were barcoded with multiplex adaptors and sequenced on an Illumina MiSeq. Under the source paper's analysis protocol: Sequencing data were pooled across the five patients for each of nine subset-tissue groups and compared by unsupervised clustering of TCR gene usage. The Morisita-Horn index, with shared sequences weighted by their contribution to each repertoire, was used to calculate repertoire similarity. In-frame beta chains were kept once TCRdb had trimmed the public reads at Q25 with fastp and called clones with MiXCR. Every distinct CDR3 protein forms one entry, paired with its most common genes and DNA. TCRdb, not the authors, supplied the V and J calls. The sample includes 50,000 to 75,000 distinct CDR3 sequences, with less than 25% observed a single time. The top ten hold under 3.5% of the sample.

The sample belongs to a study (dated by TCRdb to 2014 to 2015). Broadly, across the study: The study set out to test whether tumor-infiltrating Tregs in breast cancer get recruited from blood Tregs or are instead converted in situ from other CD4+ T cell subsets.

Memory CD4+ T cells were isolated as CD4+CD45RO+CD25- cells. Tregs, naive and memory CD4+ T cells from tumor, blood and ipsilateral draining lymph nodes of a handful of breast cancer patients underwent full-length TCR alpha and beta sequencing. Tumor tissue and lymph nodes from ipsilateral axillary dissection were perfused with PBS, minced and digested with collagenase I and hyaluronidase. Ficoll density gradient centrifugation was used to isolate mononuclear cells from lymph nodes or from roughly 51 ml of peripheral blood. A purity exceeding 90% was confirmed by FACS for the sorted cell populations. The study at large found these results: In terms of TCR gene usage, tumor memory CD4+ T cells clustered together with blood and lymph node memory CD4+ cells, as well as with lymph node naive CD4+ cells. The larger-cohort validation was restricted to a single TCR beta V-J rearrangement rather than whole repertoires. The greatest overlap of tumor-infiltrating Treg TCR alpha and beta sequences was observed with tumor naive CD4+ T cells, followed by blood naive CD4+ T cells.

The origin of this receptor is a female donor with breast cancer. The sequenced sample was memory CD4+ T cells sorted from a lymph node. Sample cell subset or site, as interpreted from the label and publication: memory CD4+ T cells, CD4+CD45RO+CD25-.

The nucleotides are TGCAGCGTTGTTATTCCGGGGGCAGAGACCCAGTACTTC. This codes for CSVVIPGAETQYF. The chain joins TRBV29-1 to TRBJ2-5; the D gene is possibly TRBD1 or TRBD2, each agreeing over 6 bases. V sheds 4 bases and J sheds 4 bases, leaving 13 bases between their ends. Looking up the germline V gene yields CDR1 SQVTM and CDR2 ANQGSEA. The CDR3 contains 13 residues, cysteine and phenylalanine counted. The DNA shown is the 39-base CDR3, in frame from base 1.